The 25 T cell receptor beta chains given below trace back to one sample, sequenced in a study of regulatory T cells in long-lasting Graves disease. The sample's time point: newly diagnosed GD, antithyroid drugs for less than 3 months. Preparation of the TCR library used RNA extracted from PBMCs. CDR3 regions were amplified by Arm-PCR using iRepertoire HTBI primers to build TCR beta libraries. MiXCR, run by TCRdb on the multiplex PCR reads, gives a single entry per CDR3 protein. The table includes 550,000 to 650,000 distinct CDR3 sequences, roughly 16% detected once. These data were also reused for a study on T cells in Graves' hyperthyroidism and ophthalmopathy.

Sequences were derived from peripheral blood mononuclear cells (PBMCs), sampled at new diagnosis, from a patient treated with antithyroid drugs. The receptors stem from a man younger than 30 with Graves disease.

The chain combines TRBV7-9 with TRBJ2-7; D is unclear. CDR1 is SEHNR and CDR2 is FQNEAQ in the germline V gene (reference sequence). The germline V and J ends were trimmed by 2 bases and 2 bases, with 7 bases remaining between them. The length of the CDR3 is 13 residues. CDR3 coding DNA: TGTGCCAGCAGCTTATACACAGCCTACGAGCAGTACTTC. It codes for CASSLYTAYEQYF.

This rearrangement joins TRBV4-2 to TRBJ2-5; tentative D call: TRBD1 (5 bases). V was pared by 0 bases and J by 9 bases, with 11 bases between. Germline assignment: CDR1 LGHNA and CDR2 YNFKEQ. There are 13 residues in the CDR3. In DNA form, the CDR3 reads TGTGCCAGCAGCCAAGAGCGTGGGGCGGCCCAGTACTTC. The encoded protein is CASSQERGAAQYF.

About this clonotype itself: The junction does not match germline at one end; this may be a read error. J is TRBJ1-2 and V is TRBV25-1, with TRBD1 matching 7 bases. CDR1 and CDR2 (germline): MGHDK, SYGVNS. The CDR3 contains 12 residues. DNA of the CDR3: TGTGCCAGCAGTCCCCAGGGACAGCTTATTAGGTTC. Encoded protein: CASSPQGQLIRF.

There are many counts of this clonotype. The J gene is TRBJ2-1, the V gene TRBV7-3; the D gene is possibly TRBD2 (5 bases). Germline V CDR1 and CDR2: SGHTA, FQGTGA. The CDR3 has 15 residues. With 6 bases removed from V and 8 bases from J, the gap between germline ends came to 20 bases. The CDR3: CASSRSGRAGDEQFF. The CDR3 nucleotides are TGTGCCAGCAGTCGTAGTGGGCGGGCTGGCGATGAGCAGTTCTTC.

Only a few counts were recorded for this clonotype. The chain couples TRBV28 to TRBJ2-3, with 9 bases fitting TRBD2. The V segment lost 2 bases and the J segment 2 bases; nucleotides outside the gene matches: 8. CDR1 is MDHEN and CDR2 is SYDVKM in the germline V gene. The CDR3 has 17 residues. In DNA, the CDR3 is TGTGCCAGCAGTTTACAGCGGCTAGCGGGAATCACAGATACGCAGTATTTT. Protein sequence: CASSLQRLAGITDTQYF.

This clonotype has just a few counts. CDR3: CASSKGSGASSYEQYF. The CDR3 nucleotides are TGTGCCAGTAGTAAGGGCTCCGGGGCCTCCTCCTACGAGCAGTACTTC. This chain uses TRBV19 with TRBJ2-7; TRBD1 or TRBD2 may be the D gene (5 bases each). Germline CDR1 is LNHDA and CDR2 is SQIVND (reference sequence). The CDR3 has 16 amino acids. V was cut by 4 bases and J by 0 bases, with 16 bases left in between.

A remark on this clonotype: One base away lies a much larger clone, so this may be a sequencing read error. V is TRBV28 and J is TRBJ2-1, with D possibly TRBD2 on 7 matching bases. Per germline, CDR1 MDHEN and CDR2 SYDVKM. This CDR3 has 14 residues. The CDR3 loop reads CACRNLGGGYEQFF. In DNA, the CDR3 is TGTGCCTGCAGAAACCTAGGGGGAGGGTATGAGCAGTTCTTC.

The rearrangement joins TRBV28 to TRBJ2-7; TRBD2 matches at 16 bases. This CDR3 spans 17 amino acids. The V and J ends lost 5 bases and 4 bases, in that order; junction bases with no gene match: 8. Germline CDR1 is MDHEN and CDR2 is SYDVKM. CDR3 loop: CASSLGTSGRVPYEQYF. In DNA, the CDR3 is TGTGCCAGCAGTCTGGGGACTAGCGGGAGGGTGCCGTACGAGCAGTACTTC.

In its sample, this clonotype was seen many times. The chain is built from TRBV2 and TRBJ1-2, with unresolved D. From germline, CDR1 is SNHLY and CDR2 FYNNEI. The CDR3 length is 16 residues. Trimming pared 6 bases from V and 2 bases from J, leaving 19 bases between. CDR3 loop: CASRDRGSYINYGYTF. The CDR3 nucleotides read TGTGCCAGCAGGGACCGCGGCAGCTACATCAACTATGGCTACACCTTC.

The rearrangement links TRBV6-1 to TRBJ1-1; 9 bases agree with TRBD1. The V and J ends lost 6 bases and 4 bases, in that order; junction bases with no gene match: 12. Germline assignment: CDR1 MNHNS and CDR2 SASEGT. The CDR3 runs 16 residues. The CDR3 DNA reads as TGTGCCAGCAGGGCCCTCCGGGACAGGGAGGGCACTGAAGCTTTCTTT. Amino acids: CASRALRDREGTEAFF.

The CDR3 here is CSGGLGGKVPYEQYF. CDR3 in DNA: TGCAGTGGGGGGCTGGGCGGGAAGGTACCCTACGAGCAGTACTTC. V gene TRBV20-1 combines with J gene TRBJ2-7; D possibly matches TRBD1 or TRBD2 (6 bases each). The V gene lost 7 bases and the J gene lost 2 bases, with 21 bases spanning the gap. The CDR3 spans 15 residues. Germline CDR1 is DFQATT and CDR2 is SNEGSKA (reference sequence).

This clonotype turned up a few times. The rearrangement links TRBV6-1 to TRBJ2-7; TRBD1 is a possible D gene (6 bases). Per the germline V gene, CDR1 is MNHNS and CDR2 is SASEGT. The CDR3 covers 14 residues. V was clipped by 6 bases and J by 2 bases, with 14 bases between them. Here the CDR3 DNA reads TGTGCCAGCAGACGGACAGAAACTCCCTACGAGCAGTACTTC. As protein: CASRRTETPYEQYF.

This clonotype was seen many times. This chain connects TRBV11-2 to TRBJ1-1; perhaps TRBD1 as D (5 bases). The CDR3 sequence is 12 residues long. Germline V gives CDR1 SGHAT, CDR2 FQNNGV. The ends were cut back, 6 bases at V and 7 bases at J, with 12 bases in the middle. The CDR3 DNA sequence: TGTGCCAGCAGGGGGGTGGGGGGTGAAGCTTTCTTT. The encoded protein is CASRGVGGEAFF.

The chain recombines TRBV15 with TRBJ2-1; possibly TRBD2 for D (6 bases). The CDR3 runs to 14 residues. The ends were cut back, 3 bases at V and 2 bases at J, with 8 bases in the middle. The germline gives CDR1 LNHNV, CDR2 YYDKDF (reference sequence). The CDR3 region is CATSSGRTYNEQFF. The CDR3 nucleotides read TGTGCCACCAGCAGTGGGAGGACCTACAATGAGCAGTTCTTC.

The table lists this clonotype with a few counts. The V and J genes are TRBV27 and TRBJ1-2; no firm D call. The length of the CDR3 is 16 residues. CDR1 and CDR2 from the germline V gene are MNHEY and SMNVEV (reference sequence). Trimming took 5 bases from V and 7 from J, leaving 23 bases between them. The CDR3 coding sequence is TGTGCCAGCAGTACGGAAACGGGCCTAATCACGGCTGGCTACACCTTC. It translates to CASSTETGLITAGYTF.

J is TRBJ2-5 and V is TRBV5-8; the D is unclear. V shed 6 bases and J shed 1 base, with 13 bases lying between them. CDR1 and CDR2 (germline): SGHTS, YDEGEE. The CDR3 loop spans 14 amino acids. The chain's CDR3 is CASTRGRAQETQYF. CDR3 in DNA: TGTGCCAGCACCAGAGGACGGGCCCAAGAGACCCAGTACTTC.

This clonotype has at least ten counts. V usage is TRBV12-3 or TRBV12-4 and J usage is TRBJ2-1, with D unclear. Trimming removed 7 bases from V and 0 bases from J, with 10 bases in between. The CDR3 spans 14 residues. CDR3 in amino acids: CASTSSSSYNEQFF. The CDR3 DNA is TGTGCCAGCACCTCGAGTAGCTCCTACAATGAGCAGTTCTTC.

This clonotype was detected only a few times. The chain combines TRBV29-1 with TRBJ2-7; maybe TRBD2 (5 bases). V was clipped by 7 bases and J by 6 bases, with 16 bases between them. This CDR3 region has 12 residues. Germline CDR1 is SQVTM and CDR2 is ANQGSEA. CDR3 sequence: CSALLGLGEQYF. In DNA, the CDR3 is TGCAGCGCGTTGTTAGGACTCGGCGAGCAGTACTTC.

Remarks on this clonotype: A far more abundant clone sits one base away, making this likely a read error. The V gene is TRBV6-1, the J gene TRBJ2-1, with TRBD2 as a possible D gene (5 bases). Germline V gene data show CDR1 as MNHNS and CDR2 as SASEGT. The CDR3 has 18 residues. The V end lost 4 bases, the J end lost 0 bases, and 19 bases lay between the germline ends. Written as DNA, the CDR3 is TGTGCCAGCAGTGTTCAGGCGGCGGGTTCTAGCTCCTACAATGAGCAGTTCTTC. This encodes CASSVQAAGSSSYNEQFF.

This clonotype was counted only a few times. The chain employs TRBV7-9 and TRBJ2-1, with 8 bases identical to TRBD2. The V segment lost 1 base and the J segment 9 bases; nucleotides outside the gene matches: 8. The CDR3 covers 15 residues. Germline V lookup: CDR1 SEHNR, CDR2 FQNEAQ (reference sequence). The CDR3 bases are TGTGCCAGCAGCTTAGAAGCGGGAGTGACGGGTGAGCAGTTCTTC. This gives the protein CASSLEAGVTGEQFF.

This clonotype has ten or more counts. Written as DNA, the CDR3 is TGTGCCAGGGAGGACAGGGGGAGCTCCTATAATTCACCCCTCCACTTT. The encoded protein is CAREDRGSSYNSPLHF. This rearrangement joins TRBV2 to TRBJ1-6; TRBD1 matches 10 bases. CDR1 SNHLY and CDR2 FYNNEI come from the germline V gene. This CDR3 contains 16 residues. V lost 9 bases, J lost 0 bases, and 5 bases stayed unmatched.

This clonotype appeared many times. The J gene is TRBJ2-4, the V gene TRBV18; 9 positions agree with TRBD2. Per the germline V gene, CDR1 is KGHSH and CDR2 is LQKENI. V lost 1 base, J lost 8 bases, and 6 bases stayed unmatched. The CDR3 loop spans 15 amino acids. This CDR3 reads CASSPLAGAEDIQYF. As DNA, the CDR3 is TGTGCCAGCTCACCACTAGCGGGAGCTGAGGACATTCAGTACTTC.

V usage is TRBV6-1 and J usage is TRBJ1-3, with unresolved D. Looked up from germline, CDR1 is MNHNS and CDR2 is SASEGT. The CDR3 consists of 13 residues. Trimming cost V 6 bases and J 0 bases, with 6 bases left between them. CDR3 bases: TGTGCCAGCAGACGTATCTCTGGAAACACCATATATTTT. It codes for CASRRISGNTIYF.

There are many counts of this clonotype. In nucleotides, the CDR3 is TGTGCCAGCAGATACGGACAGGTTGAAAAACTGTTTTTT. Its translation: CASRYGQVEKLFF. The chain recombines TRBV12-3 or TRBV12-4 with TRBJ1-4, with TRBD1 matching over 7 bases. With V trimmed by 6 bases and J by 7 bases, 5 bases remained unmatched. This CDR3 comprises 13 residues.

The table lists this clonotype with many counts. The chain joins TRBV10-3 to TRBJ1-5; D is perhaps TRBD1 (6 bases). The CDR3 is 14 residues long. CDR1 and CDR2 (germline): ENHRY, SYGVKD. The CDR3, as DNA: TGTGCAGCGGGGGACAACGCTAGGAATCAGCCCCAGCATTTT. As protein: CAAGDNARNQPQHF.